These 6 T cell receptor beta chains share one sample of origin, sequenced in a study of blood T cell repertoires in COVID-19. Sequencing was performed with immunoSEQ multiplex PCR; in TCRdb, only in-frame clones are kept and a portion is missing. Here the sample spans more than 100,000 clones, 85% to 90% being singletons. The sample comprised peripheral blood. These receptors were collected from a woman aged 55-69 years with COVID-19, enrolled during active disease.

CDR3 sequence: CASLDGLNTEAFF. CDR3 bases: TGTGCCAGCCTTGACGGGTTGAACACTGAAGCTTTCTTT. The V call is TRBV27, the J call TRBJ1-1; D is unresolved. The V and J ends lost 8 bases and 0 bases respectively, with 10 bases between them. Germline loops: CDR1 MNHEY, CDR2 SMNVEV (reference sequence). The CDR3 is 13 amino acids.

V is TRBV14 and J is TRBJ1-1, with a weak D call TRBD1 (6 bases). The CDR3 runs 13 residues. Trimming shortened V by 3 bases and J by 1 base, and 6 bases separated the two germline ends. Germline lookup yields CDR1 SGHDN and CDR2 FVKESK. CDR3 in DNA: TGTGCCAGCAGCCAGGGGGCGAACACTGAAGCTTTCTTT. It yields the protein CASSQGANTEAFF.

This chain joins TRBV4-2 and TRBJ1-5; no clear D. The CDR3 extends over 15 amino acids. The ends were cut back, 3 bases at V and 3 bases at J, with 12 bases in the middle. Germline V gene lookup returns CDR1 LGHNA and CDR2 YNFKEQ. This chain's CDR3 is CASSQADGVNQPQHF. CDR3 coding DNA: TGTGCCAGCAGCCAGGCGGACGGGGTCAATCAGCCCCAGCATTTT.

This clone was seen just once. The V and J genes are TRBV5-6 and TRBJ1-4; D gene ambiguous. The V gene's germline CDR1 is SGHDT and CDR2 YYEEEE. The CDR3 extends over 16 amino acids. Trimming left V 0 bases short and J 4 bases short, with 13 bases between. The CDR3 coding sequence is TGTGCCAGCAGCTTGGGGGCAGCCACCTTTAATGAAAAACTGTTTTTT. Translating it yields CASSLGAATFNEKLFF.

The CDR3 reads CASTTGTGDYGYTF. The CDR3 coding sequence is TGTGCCAGCACCACCGGAACGGGAGACTATGGCTACACCTTC. The rearrangement joins TRBV7-2 to TRBJ1-2; D not resolved. The CDR3 length is 14 residues. The ends were cut back, 7 bases at V and 3 bases at J, with 15 bases in the middle. Germline CDR1 reads SGHTA; CDR2 reads FQGNSA.

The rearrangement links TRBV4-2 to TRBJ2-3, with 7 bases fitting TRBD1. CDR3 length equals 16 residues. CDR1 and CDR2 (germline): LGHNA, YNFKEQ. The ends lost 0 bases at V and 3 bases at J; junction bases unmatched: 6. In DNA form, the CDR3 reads TGTGCCAGCAGCCAAGATCTCGGACAGGAAACAGATACGCAGTATTTT. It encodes CASSQDLGQETDTQYF.